The rows below give T cell receptor beta chains drawn from one sample of a study of identical twins. Via MiXCR, TCRdb re-called the 5' RACE reads, giving one row per CDR3 protein. The sample lists some 760,000 distinct CDR3 sequences; 18% were seen once. These sequences were also reported in another study, on T cells expressing NK-cell markers.

Sequenced material: PBMCs. The receptor source for this set is a woman under 30 in good health. Both conserved end residues are part of each CDR3. D genes are given only for firm matches. The size field is filled for only some rows; it gives once, few, many or a size class.

>TRBJ1-1|TRBV7-9|-|-
CASSLGAGRNTEAFF
TGTGCCAGCAGCTTAGGAGCAGGGCGAAACACTGAAGCTTTCTTT
>TRBJ1-2|TRBV7-2|-|-
CASSLVPNPNYGYTF
TGTGCCAGCAGCTTAGTTCCGAACCCTAACTATGGCTACACCTTC
>TRBJ2-5|TRBV18|-|-
CASSPFSSKETQYF
TGTGCCAGCTCACCGTTCAGTAGTAAAGAGACCCAGTACTTC
>TRBJ1-5|TRBV12-3/TRBV12-4|-|-
CASSLGTVVNQPQHF
TGTGCCAGCAGTTTAGGGACAGTCGTTAATCAGCCCCAGCATTTT
>TRBJ1-1|TRBV20-1|-|few
CSARDGTVNTEAFF
TGCAGTGCTAGGGATGGGACGGTGAACACTGAAGCTTTCTTT
>TRBJ2-1|TRBV12-3/TRBV12-4|TRBD2|-
CASTRLAGGFNNEQFF
TGTGCCAGCACCCGACTAGCGGGGGGATTTAACAATGAGCAGTTCTTC
>TRBJ2-5|TRBV29-1|TRBD1|-
CSVGPTGAGETQYF
TGCAGCGTTGGTCCGACAGGGGCGGGAGAGACCCAGTACTTC
>TRBJ1-1|TRBV12-3/TRBV12-4|-|few
CASSFSDRAEAFF
TGTGCCAGCAGTTTTTCGGACCGGGCTGAAGCTTTCTTT
>TRBJ1-3|TRBV10-3|-|few
CAISEGNTIYF
TGTGCCATCAGTGAAGGAAACACCATATATTTT
>TRBJ1-2|TRBV7-2|TRBD1|few
CASSTGQSANYGYTF
TGTGCCAGCAGCACGGGACAGTCAGCTAACTATGGCTACACCTTC
>TRBJ1-1|TRBV3-1|-|-
CASSQVDSITEAFF
TGTGCCAGCAGCCAAGTGGACTCAATCACTGAAGCTTTCTTT
>TRBJ2-5|TRBV10-2|-|few
CASSMAGTPLTKRRETQYF
TGCGCCAGCAGTATGGCCGGGACCCCACTAACTAAAAGAAGAGAGACCCAGTACTTC
>TRBJ2-3|TRBV15|TRBD2|few
CATSLLAGDVTDTQYF
TGTGCCACCAGCCTTCTAGCGGGGGATGTCACAGATACGCAGTATTTT
>TRBJ2-7|TRBV11-2|TRBD2|-
CASSLPLAVARGQYF
TGTGCCAGCAGCTTACCACTAGCGGTAGCTCGGGGGCAGTACTTC
>TRBJ2-1|TRBV10-3|-|few
CAIRINNEQFF
TGTGCCATCAGGATTAACAATGAGCAGTTCTTC
>TRBJ2-7|TRBV7-8|-|few
CASSLTATGTYEQYF
TGTGCCAGCAGCTTAACTGCGACAGGTACCTACGAGCAGTACTTC
>TRBJ2-3|TRBV10-3|-|many
CAISPKGDTQYF
TGTGCCATCAGTCCGAAGGGCGATACGCAGTATTTT
>TRBJ2-7|TRBV10-3|TRBD2|once
CAFSSIGTSGIRNYEQYF
TGTGCCTTCAGTTCCATCGGGACTAGCGGGATTAGGAACTACGAGCAGTACTTC
>TRBJ2-7|TRBV7-6|-|few
CASSPRGVAYEQYF
TGTGCCAGCAGCCCCCGAGGGGTAGCCTACGAGCAGTACTTC
>TRBJ2-2|TRBV24-1|-|-
CATERENTGELFF
TGTGCCACCGAAAGGGAAAACACCGGGGAGCTGTTTTTT
>TRBJ2-4|TRBV7-9|-|few
CASSTAPRGKNIQYF
TGTGCCAGCAGCACCGCCCCGAGGGGCAAAAACATTCAGTACTTC
>TRBJ2-3|TRBV7-2|-|-
CASSLSATGADTQYF
TGTGCCAGCAGCTTATCCGCCACGGGGGCAGATACGCAGTATTTT
>TRBJ1-1|TRBV30|TRBD1|-
CAWRTDRGTEAFF
TGTGCCTGGAGAACGGACAGGGGGACTGAAGCTTTCTTT
>TRBJ1-2|TRBV29-1|TRBD1|few
CSVWGRGQELYTF
TGCAGCGTTTGGGGGCGGGGACAGGAGCTCTACACCTTC
>TRBJ2-3|TRBV12-3/TRBV12-4|TRBD2|-
CASRRAGEATDTQYF
TGTGCCAGCAGGAGAGCGGGGGAAGCGACAGATACGCAGTATTTT
>TRBJ2-5|TRBV20-1|-|few
CSASSGETQYF
TGCAGTGCTAGCAGTGGGGAGACCCAGTACTTC